These 9 T cell receptor beta chains were sequenced from one sample in a study of Graves' ophthalmopathy and Graves' hyperthyroidism. As the template, RNA transcripts were used to amplify TCR beta CDR3 regions. Following a first-round RT-PCR that used HTBI primers, a second-round multiplex PCR was carried out. TCRdb fed the multiplex PCR reads into MiXCR, producing one record per CDR3 protein. The sample has approximately 540,000 distinct CDR3 sequences, roughly 40% seen once. The source material was peripheral blood or thyroid tissue (not recorded which). The receptors here all came from an adult man with Graves' hyperthyroidism.

This clonotype was picked up a small number of times. Mismatch with germline at one junction end may stem from a read error. The CDR3 loop is CASSIQDDTEASF. DNA of the CDR3: TGTGCCAGTAGTATACAGGACGACACTGAAGCTTCCTTT. The rearrangement joins TRBV19 to TRBJ1-1; D not certain. Looked up from germline, CDR1 is LNHDA and CDR2 is SQIVND (reference sequence). The CDR3 is made up of 13 amino acids.

There are a few counts of this clonotype. The chain recombines TRBV2 with TRBJ1-1; no definite D call. V was clipped by 4 bases and J by 3 bases, with 9 bases between them. CDR3 length: 13 amino acids. The germline V gene has CDR1 SNHLY and CDR2 FYNNEI. This CDR3 is CASSARSYTEAFF. The CDR3 DNA sequence: TGTGCCAGCAGTGCCAGGTCGTACACTGAAGCTTTCTTT.

About this clonotype: A much larger clone is a single base away; this may be a read error. The V gene is TRBV25-1, the J gene TRBJ1-4; tentative D call: TRBD1 (6 bases). The CDR3 contains 14 residues. Germline CDR1 MGHDK, CDR2 SYGVNS. V was pared by 5 bases and J by 8 bases, with 15 bases between. The CDR3 DNA sequence: TGTGCCAGCAGTAAACCCCCGCAGGGGGAAAAACTGTTTTTT. It is translated as CASSKPPQGEKLFF.

This clonotype showed up just a few times. The chain carries TRBV20-1 and TRBJ1-4; the D gene is possibly TRBD1 (6 bases). This CDR3 has 16 amino acids. CDR1 is DFQATT and CDR2 is SNEGSKA in the germline V gene (reference sequence). V lost 3 bases to trimming and J lost 0 bases, with 14 bases between them. The CDR3 loop is CSARIGAGATNEKLFF. For the CDR3, the DNA is TGCAGTGCTAGGATCGGGGCAGGGGCAACTAATGAAAAACTGTTTTTT.

This clonotype was picked up a small number of times. It may be a read error: a sequence one base away is much more abundant. The genes are TRBV12-3 or TRBV12-4 and TRBJ1-6; D remains ambiguous. The CDR3 runs to 13 residues. V was cut by 3 bases and J by 8 bases, with 8 bases left in between. DNA of the CDR3: TGTGCCAGCAGTTTGCCCCGAGATTCACCCCTCCACTTT. Protein: CASSLPRDSPLHF.

The V call is TRBV20-1, the J call TRBJ2-3; 9 bases agree with TRBD1. The germline CDR1 and CDR2 sequences are DFQATT and SNEGSKA (reference sequence). This CDR3 has 15 amino acids. Unmatched junction bases numbered 8, after V lost 5 bases and J lost 2 bases. The CDR3 DNA sequence: TGCAGTGCTGGGGACAGGGCGTGGTACACAGATACGCAGTATTTT. Translated, it gives CSAGDRAWYTDTQYF.

This clonotype was recorded many times. This rearrangement joins TRBV4-1 to TRBJ2-7; D not certain. This CDR3 has 15 residues. Trimming cost V 0 bases and J 6 bases, with 15 bases left between them. Per germline, CDR1 MGHRA and CDR2 YSYEKL. The CDR3 here is CASSQDIRHGREQYF. CDR3 nucleotide sequence: TGCGCCAGCAGCCAAGATATCAGACACGGACGCGAGCAGTACTTC.

This clonotype has just a few counts. This chain connects TRBV20-1 to TRBJ2-3, with D perhaps TRBD2 (5 bases). CDR1 and CDR2 from the germline V gene are DFQATT and SNEGSKA (reference sequence). Deletions cut 6 bases from V and 2 bases from J, with 9 bases between. The CDR3 length is 12 residues. In DNA, the CDR3 is TGCAGTGCAAGGGAGTTCACAGATACGCAGTATTTT. It translates to CSAREFTDTQYF.

The V gene is TRBV7-8, the J gene TRBJ1-6, with D perhaps TRBD1 (5 bases). V was cut by 4 bases and J by 8 bases, with 15 bases left in between. Germline V gene lookup returns CDR1 SGHVS and CDR2 FQNEAQ. This CDR3 has 15 amino acids. The CDR3 protein is CASSSRRGSDSPLHF. Here the CDR3 DNA reads TGTGCCAGCAGCTCCCGAAGGGGTTCTGATTCACCCCTCCACTTT.